Detailed here is one TCR beta chain. A much larger clone differs from this one at a single base, so this may be a read error. The data were taken from a study of prognosis after radiotherapy for stage I lung cancer. Two rounds of multiplex PCR amplified TCR beta CDR3 from genomic DNA. The use of primers specific to each TRBV and TRBJ gene characterized first-round PCR. Each CDR3 protein is one row after TCRdb ran MiXCR on the multiplex PCR reads. Altogether approximately 30,000 distinct CDR3 sequences are present, about 34% being singletons, with the ten largest covering roughly a third. The CDR3 has 15 amino acids. Germline CDR1 reads SQVTM; CDR2 reads ANQGSEA. The germline V and J ends were trimmed by 5 bases and 8 bases, with 23 bases remaining between them.

The chain links TRBV29-1 to TRBJ2-3; the D gene is possibly TRBD2 (5 bases). The receptor's source is a donor aged 50 or older with non-small cell lung cancer. This specimen consisted of PBMCs, obtained before or after stereotactic body radiation therapy (not recorded which). The CDR3 DNA reads TGCAGCGTTCAGCGACCTAGCCGGCGCGCCGGTACGCAGTATTTT. Protein sequence: CSVQRPSRRAGTQYF.